This entry concerns a single T cell receptor (beta chain). The antigen remains undetermined. This specimen belongs to a study of cytomegalovirus exposure and HLA in healthy donors. In the study overall: Assignment to the Caucasian-associated ancestry cluster applied to approximately 79% of the approximately 420 genotyped donors.

The germline CDR1 and CDR2 sequences are GTSNPN and SVGIG (reference sequence). The CDR3 has 11 amino acids. The V end lost 0 bases, the J end lost 6 bases, and 5 bases lay between the germline ends. General observations from the study: Because they were indistinguishable, some V segments, including TRBV6-2 and TRBV6-3, were excluded.

60 Vbeta and 13 Jbeta primers were used in PCR. Under the authors' procedure: In a later analysis, of about 80 million unique beta chains, roughly 11 million appeared in at least two donors. Only in-frame clones appear in the TCRdb table, and some are missing; sequencing was by immunoSEQ multiplex PCR. That table furnishes V, J and clone size, whereas the DNA furnished D and trimming. The sample shows about 200,000 clones, about 85% of them seen only once. This TCR was sampled from a male donor in good health and CMV-seropositive. Sequencing was performed on PBMCs. The J gene is TRBJ1-1, the V gene TRBV30; D is unresolved. The CDR3 loop reads CAWSVLSEAFF. In nucleotides, the CDR3 is TGTGCCTGGAGTGTTCTGTCTGAAGCTTTCTTT.